This T cell receptor beta chain was sequenced in a study of blood T cell repertoires in COVID-19. The table came from immunoSEQ multiplex PCR; TCRdb's copy has only in-frame clones and leaves some out. This table holds approximately 140,000 clones, roughly 87% found once. The CDR3 consists of 14 residues. Trimming cost V 0 bases and J 5 bases, with 11 bases left between them. Germline V gene sequence: CDR1 MNHEY, CDR2 SVGAGI. The rearrangement joins TRBV6-5 to TRBJ2-7; D is unclear. This clonotype was obtained from an older woman with active or convalescent COVID-19. The sequenced sample was peripheral blood. CDR3 in amino acids: CASSYSIRVHEQYF. In nucleotides, the CDR3 is TGTGCCAGCAGTTACTCTATCCGTGTCCACGAGCAGTACTTC.